This T cell receptor (beta chain) was captured by sequencing in a study of human T cells and chemical hapten exposure. General study findings and limits: With patch test score, the counts of PT1 expanded TCRs showed a positive correlation.

The germline gives CDR1 DFQATT, CDR2 SNEGSKA (reference sequence). There are 13 residues in the CDR3. V was pared by 3 bases and J by 2 bases, with 11 bases between. This clonotype appeared many times. What it recognizes is unknown. MiXCR, run by TCRdb on the RACE reads, gives a single entry per CDR3 protein. The sample lists about 340,000 distinct CDR3 sequences, about 7% seen once, with approximately 8.9% in the top ten. Sample time point: patch test 1, 2 weeks after DPC sensitization. Treatment described: therapeutic diphenylcyclopropenone sensitization with weekly scalp DPC. The receptor comes from a woman between 18 and 30 years old with alopecia areata. Some clones in this sample may be carry-over from other donors' samples. The chain links TRBV20-1 to TRBJ2-7; weak D call: TRBD1 (5 bases). The input for sequencing was whole blood, taken in connection with sensitization to the hapten diphenylcyclopropenone (DPC). The CDR3 nucleotides read TGCAGTGCTAGCCCAAGGGGCCCCTACGAGCAGTACTTC. It specifies CSASPRGPYEQYF.